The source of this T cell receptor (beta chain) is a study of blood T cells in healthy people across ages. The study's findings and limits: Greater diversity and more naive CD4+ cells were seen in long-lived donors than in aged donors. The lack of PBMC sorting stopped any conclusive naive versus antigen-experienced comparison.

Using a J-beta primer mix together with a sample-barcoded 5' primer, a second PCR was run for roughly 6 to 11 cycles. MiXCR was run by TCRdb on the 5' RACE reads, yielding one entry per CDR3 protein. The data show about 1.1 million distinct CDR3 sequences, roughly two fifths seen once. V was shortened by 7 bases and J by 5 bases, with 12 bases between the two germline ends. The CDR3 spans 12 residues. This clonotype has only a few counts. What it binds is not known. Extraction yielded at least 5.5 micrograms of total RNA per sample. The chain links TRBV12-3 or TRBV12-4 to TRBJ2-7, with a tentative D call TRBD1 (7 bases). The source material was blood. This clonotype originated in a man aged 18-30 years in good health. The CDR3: CASKEGAHEQYF. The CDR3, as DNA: TGTGCCAGCAAGGAGGGGGCGCACGAGCAGTACTTC.